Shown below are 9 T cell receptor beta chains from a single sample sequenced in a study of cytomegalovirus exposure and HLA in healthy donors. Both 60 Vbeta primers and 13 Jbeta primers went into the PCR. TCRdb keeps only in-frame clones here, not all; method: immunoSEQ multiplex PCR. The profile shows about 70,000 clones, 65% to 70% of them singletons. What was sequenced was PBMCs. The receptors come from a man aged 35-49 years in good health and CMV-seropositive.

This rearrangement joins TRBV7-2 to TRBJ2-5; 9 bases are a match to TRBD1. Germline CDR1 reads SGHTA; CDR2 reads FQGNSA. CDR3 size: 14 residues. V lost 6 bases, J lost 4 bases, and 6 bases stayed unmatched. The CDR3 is CASSAPGQGETQYF. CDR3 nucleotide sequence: TGTGCCAGCAGTGCCCCGGGACAGGGAGAGACCCAGTACTTC.

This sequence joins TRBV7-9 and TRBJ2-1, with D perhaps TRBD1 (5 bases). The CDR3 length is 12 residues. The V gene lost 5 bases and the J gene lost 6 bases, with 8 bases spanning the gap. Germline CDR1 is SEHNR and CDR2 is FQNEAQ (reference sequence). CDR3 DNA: TGTGCCAGCAGCCAAGGGGTCAATGAGCAGTTCTTC. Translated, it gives CASSQGVNEQFF. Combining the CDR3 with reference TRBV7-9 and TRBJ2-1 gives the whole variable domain DTGVSQNPRHKITKRGQNVTFRCDPISEHNRLYWYRQTLGQGPEFLTYFQNEAQLEKSRLLSDRFSAERPKGSFSTLEIQRTEQGDSAMYLCASSQGVNEQFFGPGTRLTVL.

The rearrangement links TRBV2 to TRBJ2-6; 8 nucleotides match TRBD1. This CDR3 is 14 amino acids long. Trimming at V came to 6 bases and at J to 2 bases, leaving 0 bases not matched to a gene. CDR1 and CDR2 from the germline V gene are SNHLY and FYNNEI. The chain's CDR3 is CASRQGAGANVLTF. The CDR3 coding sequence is TGTGCCAGCAGACAGGGGGCTGGGGCCAACGTCCTGACTTTC.

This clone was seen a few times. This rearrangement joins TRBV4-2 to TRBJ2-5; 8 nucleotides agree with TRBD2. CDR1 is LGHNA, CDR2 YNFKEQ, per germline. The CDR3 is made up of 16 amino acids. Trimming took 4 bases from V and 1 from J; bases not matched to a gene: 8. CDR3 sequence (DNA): TGTGCCAGCAGCCCCCATAGTAGCGGGACCCAAGAGACCCAGTACTTC. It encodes CASSPHSSGTQETQYF.

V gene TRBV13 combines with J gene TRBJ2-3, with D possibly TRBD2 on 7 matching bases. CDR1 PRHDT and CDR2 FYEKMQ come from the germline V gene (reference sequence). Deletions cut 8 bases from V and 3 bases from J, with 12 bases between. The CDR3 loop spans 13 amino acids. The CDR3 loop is CASLKGGTDTQYF. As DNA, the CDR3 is TGTGCCAGCTTGAAGGGGGGGACAGATACGCAGTATTTT.

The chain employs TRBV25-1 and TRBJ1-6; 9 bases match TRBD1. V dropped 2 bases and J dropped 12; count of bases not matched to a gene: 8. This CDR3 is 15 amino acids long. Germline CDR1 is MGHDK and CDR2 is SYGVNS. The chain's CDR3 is CASSEVGTGSLPLHF. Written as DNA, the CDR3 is TGTGCCAGCAGTGAAGTAGGGACAGGGAGTTTACCCCTCCACTTT.

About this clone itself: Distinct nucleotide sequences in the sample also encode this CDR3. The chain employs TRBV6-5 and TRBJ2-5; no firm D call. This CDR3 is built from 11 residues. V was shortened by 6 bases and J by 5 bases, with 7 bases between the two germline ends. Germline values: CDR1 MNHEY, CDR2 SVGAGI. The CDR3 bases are TGTGCCAGCAGCTCTAGGGAGACCCAGTACTTC. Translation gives CASSSRETQYF.

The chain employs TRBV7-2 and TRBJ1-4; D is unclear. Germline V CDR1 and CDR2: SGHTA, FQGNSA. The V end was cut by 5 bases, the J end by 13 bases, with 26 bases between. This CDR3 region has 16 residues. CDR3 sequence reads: CASSDRRVASQIGLFF. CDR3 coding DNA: TGTGCCAGCAGCGACCGCCGGGTCGCTTCGCAAATTGGACTGTTTTTT.

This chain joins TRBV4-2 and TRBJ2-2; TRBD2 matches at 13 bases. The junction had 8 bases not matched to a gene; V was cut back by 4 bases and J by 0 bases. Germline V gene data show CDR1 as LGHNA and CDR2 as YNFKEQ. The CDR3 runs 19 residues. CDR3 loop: CASSRRLAGGIANTGELFF. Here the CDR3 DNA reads TGTGCCAGCAGCCGACGACTAGCGGGGGGAATCGCGAACACCGGGGAGCTGTTTTTT.